Following are 19 T cell receptor beta chains from one sample sequenced in a study of T cells in Graves' hyperthyroidism and ophthalmopathy. What was amplified from RNA transcripts were TCR beta CDR3 regions. Carried out on the TCR CDR3, a first-round RT-PCR used the HTBI primer set. From the multiplex PCR reads, TCRdb called clonotypes with MiXCR, one entry per CDR3 protein. The repertoire includes about 560,000 distinct CDR3 sequences, approximately 14% of them detected once, and approximately 13% sits in the top ten. The sample taken for sequencing was blood. These receptors were taken from a woman aged 40 to 50 with Graves' hyperthyroidism.

This clonotype appeared many times. V usage is TRBV4-1 and J usage is TRBJ2-1, with TRBD2 matching 8 bases. CDR1 is MGHRA, CDR2 YSYEKL, per germline. With 5 bases clipped from V and 7 bases from J, the junction kept 7 bases outside the gene matches. The CDR3 is 14 residues long. CDR3 amino acids: CASSRAGVGNEQFF. The CDR3 region has the DNA TGCGCCAGCAGCAGAGCGGGAGTGGGGAATGAGCAGTTCTTC.

This clonotype was seen ten or more times. The gene calls are TRBV4-1 and TRBJ2-7; tentatively, D is TRBD2 (6 bases). Looked up from germline, CDR1 is MGHRA and CDR2 is YSYEKL. The ends were cut back, 3 bases at V and 1 base at J, with 16 bases in the middle. There are 16 residues in the CDR3. The CDR3 DNA follows: TGCGCCAGCAGCCAGGAATTTATAGCGGAGTCCTACGAGCAGTACTTC. Protein sequence: CASSQEFIAESYEQYF.

Ten or more counts support this clonotype. The chain couples TRBV20-1 to TRBJ2-7; TRBD1 matches at 9 bases. The CDR3 extends over 14 amino acids. CDR1 and CDR2 from the germline V gene are DFQATT and SNEGSKA (reference sequence). The V and J ends lost 2 bases and 6 bases, in that order; junction bases with no gene match: 8. CDR3 sequence reads: CSARSGTGLFEQYF. CDR3 DNA sequence: TGCAGTGCTAGATCCGGGACAGGGTTATTCGAGCAGTACTTC.

This clonotype was seen only a few times. This chain uses TRBV19 with TRBJ2-7; D gene unclear. V lost 6 bases, J lost 5 bases, and 14 bases lay in between. The CDR3 spans 13 residues. The germline V gene has CDR1 LNHDA and CDR2 SQIVND (reference sequence). As DNA, the CDR3 is TGTGCCAGTAGGGCGCAGGACGAAAACGAGCAGTACTTC. This gives the protein CASRAQDENEQYF.

The chain combines TRBV18 with TRBJ2-7, with 11 nucleotides matching TRBD1. In germline, CDR1 is KGHSH, CDR2 LQKENI. This CDR3 comprises 15 residues. V shed 4 bases, J shed 6 bases, and the junction held 8 bases outside the gene matches. CDR3 region: CASSRGTGGRREQYF. The CDR3 DNA reads TGTGCCAGCTCACGGGGGACAGGGGGTCGTCGCGAGCAGTACTTC.

The sample holds a few counts of this clonotype. V is TRBV4-1 and J is TRBJ2-1, with a weak D call TRBD1 (6 bases). Between the trimmed V and J ends, which lost 3 bases and 5 bases, there was a span of 14 bases. This CDR3 is built from 15 residues. Looked up from germline, CDR1 is MGHRA and CDR2 is YSYEKL. The CDR3 DNA is TGCGCCAGCAGCCAGAGGGGACATACCGACAATGAGCAGTTCTTC. This sequence encodes CASSQRGHTDNEQFF.

This clonotype was seen repeatedly, ten times or more. The rearrangement joins TRBV7-9 to TRBJ2-2; D is unclear. The CDR3 contains 13 residues. CDR1 SEHNR and CDR2 FQNEAQ come from the germline V gene (reference sequence). Trimming cost V 5 bases and J 5 bases, with 9 bases left between them. The CDR3 DNA is TGTGCCAGCAGCACTTACTCAACCGGGGAGCTGTTTTTT. Translated: CASSTYSTGELFF. Supplemented by reference TRBV7-9 and TRBJ2-2, the full variable domain reads DTGVSQNPRHKITKRGQNVTFRCDPISEHNRLYWYRQTLGQGPEFLTYFQNEAQLEKSRLLSDRFSAERPKGSFSTLEIQRTEQGDSAMYLCASSTYSTGELFFGEGSRLTVL.

A single count supports this clonotype. The chain links TRBV6-2 or TRBV6-3 to TRBJ2-7; maybe TRBD2 (5 bases). This CDR3 is 15 amino acids long. From germline, CDR1 is MNHEY and CDR2 SVGEGT. The V and J ends lost 3 bases and 6 bases respectively, with 18 bases between them. In nucleotides, the CDR3 is TGTGCCAGCAGTTATCTTCCAGGCGGGTTATCCGAGCAGTACTTC. It codes for CASSYLPGGLSEQYF.

This clonotype has only a few counts. V and J are TRBV27 and TRBJ2-3, with D uncertain. Germline V lookup: CDR1 MNHEY, CDR2 SMNVEV (reference sequence). There are 14 residues in the CDR3. Trimming shortened V by 2 bases and J by 2 bases, and 8 bases separated the two germline ends. CDR3 residues: CASSLHLPTDTQYF. The CDR3 DNA is TGTGCCAGCAGTTTACACCTTCCCACAGATACGCAGTATTTT.

CDR3: CASSQPQLVRQFF. The CDR3 coding sequence is TGTGCCAGCAGCCAACCCCAACTAGTACGTCAGTTCTTC. The gene calls are TRBV28 and TRBJ2-1; D perhaps matches TRBD2 (5 bases). Between the trimmed V and J ends, which lost 6 bases and 13 bases, there was a span of 19 bases. The CDR3 has 13 amino acids. In germline, CDR1 is MDHEN, CDR2 SYDVKM.

Ten or more counts support this clonotype. The chain links TRBV12-3 or TRBV12-4 to TRBJ2-2; the D gene is possibly TRBD1 (6 bases). CDR3 size: 14 residues. The germline V and J ends were trimmed by 6 bases and 1 base, with 9 bases remaining between them. CDR3 bases: TGTGCCAGCAGGCAGGGGCAGAACACCGGGGAGCTGTTTTTT. Its translation: CASRQGQNTGELFF.

This clonotype was counted many times. V usage is TRBV7-9 and J usage is TRBJ2-1; TRBD2 agrees at 10 bases. V lost 6 bases to trimming and J lost 2 bases; unmatched junction nucleotides: 4. The CDR3 is 15 residues long. Germline assignment: CDR1 SEHNR and CDR2 FQNEAQ (reference sequence). In DNA, the CDR3 is TGTGCCAGCAGTTACCTAGCGGGAGCCTACAATGAGCAGTTCTTC. Amino acid sequence: CASSYLAGAYNEQFF.

The table lists this clonotype with a few counts. The rearrangement uses TRBV3-1 and TRBJ1-1; D not certain. This CDR3 has 12 residues. Germline CDR1 is LGHDT and CDR2 is YNNKEL (reference sequence). The V and J ends lost 3 bases and 5 bases respectively, with 7 bases between them. CDR3 in DNA: TGTGCCAGCAGCCATGGGAGGACTGAAGCTTTCTTT. The encoded protein is CASSHGRTEAFF.

There are many counts of this clonotype. V and J are TRBV6-1 and TRBJ1-1; D is perhaps TRBD1 (5 bases). This CDR3 is 14 amino acids long. The germline V gene has CDR1 MNHNS and CDR2 SASEGT. Between the trimmed V and J ends, which lost 7 bases and 6 bases, there was a span of 18 bases. CDR3 protein: CASTARQGVAEAFF. The CDR3, as DNA: TGTGCCAGCACCGCCCGTCAAGGGGTGGCTGAAGCTTTCTTT.

This clonotype has at least ten counts. V usage is TRBV28 and J usage is TRBJ1-1; D remains ambiguous. The CDR3 totals 14 residues. CDR1 is MDHEN, CDR2 SYDVKM, per germline. Trimming pared 3 bases from V and 0 bases from J, leaving 8 bases between. CDR3 sequence: CASSFDVMNTEAFF. CDR3 nucleotide sequence: TGTGCCAGCAGTTTCGATGTTATGAACACTGAAGCTTTCTTT.

This clonotype has ten or more counts. This chain joins TRBV6-1 and TRBJ2-1; 8 bases are a match to TRBD2. V shed 8 bases, J shed 8 bases, and the junction held 11 bases outside the gene matches. The CDR3 loop spans 14 amino acids. Germline CDR1 MNHNS, CDR2 SASEGT. CDR3 sequence (DNA): TGTGCCAGCCAACCGGGACGGGGGGGGTATGAGCAGTTCTTC. Translated, it gives CASQPGRGGYEQFF.

This clonotype was counted at least ten times. This chain uses TRBV28 with TRBJ2-1; possible D gene TRBD1, 6 bases. CDR1 is MDHEN and CDR2 is SYDVKM in the germline V gene. This CDR3 spans 14 amino acids. The V and J ends lost 2 bases and 9 bases respectively, with 14 bases between them. The CDR3 spells CASSLRSGEAEQFF. For the CDR3, the DNA is TGTGCCAGCAGTTTACGGTCAGGGGAAGCTGAGCAGTTCTTC.

This chain joins TRBV5-1 and TRBJ2-4, with D possibly being TRBD2 (6 bases). The CDR3 extends over 15 amino acids. Germline CDR1 is SGHRS and CDR2 is YFSETQ. V was trimmed by 5 bases and J by 0 bases, leaving 12 bases between them. The CDR3 loop reads CASRLGGLAKNIQYF. In DNA form, the CDR3 reads TGCGCCAGCAGGCTGGGGGGATTAGCCAAAAACATTCAGTACTTC. Drawing the rest from reference TRBV5-1 and TRBJ2-4, the complete variable domain is KAGVTQTPRYLIKTRGQQVTLSCSPISGHRSVSWYQQTPGQGLQFLFEYFSETQRNKGNFPGRFSGRQFSNSRSEMNVSTLELGDSALYLCASRLGGLAKNIQYFGAGTRLSVL.

This clonotype was recorded at least ten times. This CDR3 is CASRITGLASAYEQYF. In DNA form, the CDR3 reads TGTGCCAGCAGAATCACGGGACTAGCGAGCGCCTACGAGCAGTACTTC. The rearrangement links TRBV5-8 to TRBJ2-7; 10 bases are a match to TRBD2. In germline, CDR1 is SGHTS, CDR2 YDEGEE. This CDR3 is 16 amino acids long. V gave up 5 bases and J gave up 2 bases; unmatched junction bases: 10.